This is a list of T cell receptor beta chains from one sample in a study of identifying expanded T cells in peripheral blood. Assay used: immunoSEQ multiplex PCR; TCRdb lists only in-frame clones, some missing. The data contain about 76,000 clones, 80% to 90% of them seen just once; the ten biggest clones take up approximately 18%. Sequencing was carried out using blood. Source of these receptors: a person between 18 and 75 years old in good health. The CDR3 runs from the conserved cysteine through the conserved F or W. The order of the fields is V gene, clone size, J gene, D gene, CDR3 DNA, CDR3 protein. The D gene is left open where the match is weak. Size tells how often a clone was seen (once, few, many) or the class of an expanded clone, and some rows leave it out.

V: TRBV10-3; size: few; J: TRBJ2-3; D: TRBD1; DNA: TGTGCCATCAGTGAGTCGGGGACAGTGGGAGCAGATACGCAGTATTTT; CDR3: CAISESGTVGADTQYF
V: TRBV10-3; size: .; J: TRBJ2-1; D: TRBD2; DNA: TGTGCCATCAGTGGACTAGCGGACTACAATGAGCAGTTCTTC; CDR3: CAISGLADYNEQFF
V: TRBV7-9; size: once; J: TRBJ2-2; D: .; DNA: TGTGCCAGCAGCGGGCGACTTACCGGGGAGCTGTTTTTT; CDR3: CASSGRLTGELFF
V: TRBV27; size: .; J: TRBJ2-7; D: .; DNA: TGTGCCAGCAGTCCGACACCTCGGGATCTCTACGAGCAGTACTTC; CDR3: CASSPTPRDLYEQYF
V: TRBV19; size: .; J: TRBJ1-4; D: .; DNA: TGTGCCAGCTCCGCCCGGGACCGAGATGAAAAACTGTTTTTT; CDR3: CASSARDRDEKLFF
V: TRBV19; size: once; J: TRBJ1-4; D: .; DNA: TGTGCCAGTACTCGAGCCCTAGGGGGGCTTAATGAAAAACTGTTTTTT; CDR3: CASTRALGGLNEKLFF
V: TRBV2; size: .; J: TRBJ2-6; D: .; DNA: TGTGCCAGCAGTCCGCGGGGCTCTGGGGCCAACGTCCTGACTTTC; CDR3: CASSPRGSGANVLTF
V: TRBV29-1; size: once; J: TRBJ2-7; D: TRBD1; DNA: TGCAGCGTGGGACAGCGTCTCTCCTACGAGCAGTACTTC; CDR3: CSVGQRLSYEQYF
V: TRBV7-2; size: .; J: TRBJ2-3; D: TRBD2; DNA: TGTGCCAGCAGCTTAATGGGCGGGAGCAGCACAGATACGCAGTATTTT; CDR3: CASSLMGGSSTDTQYF
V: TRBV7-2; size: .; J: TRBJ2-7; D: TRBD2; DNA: TGTGCCAGCAGCGCCGGGACTAGACTCTACGAGCAGTACTTC; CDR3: CASSAGTRLYEQYF
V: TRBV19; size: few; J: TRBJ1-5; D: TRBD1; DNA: TGTGCCAGTAGGTCAGGGGGCATCTATAGCAATCAGCCCCAGCATTTT; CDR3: CASRSGGIYSNQPQHF
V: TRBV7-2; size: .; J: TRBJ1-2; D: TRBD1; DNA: TGTGCCAGCAGCTCTTATTCGGACAGGTTATATGGCTACACCTTC; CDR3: CASSSYSDRLYGYTF
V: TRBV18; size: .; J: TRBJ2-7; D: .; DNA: TGTGCCAGCTCACCACAAGGGAATTCGGGCGAGCAGTACTTC; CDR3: CASSPQGNSGEQYF
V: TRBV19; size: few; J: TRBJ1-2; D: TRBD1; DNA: TGTGCCAGTACCAGGGTCAGGGGGAACTATGGCTACACCTTC; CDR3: CASTRVRGNYGYTF
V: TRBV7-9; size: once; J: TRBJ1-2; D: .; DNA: TGTGCCAGCAGCGGCGCCGATGGCTACACCTTC; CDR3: CASSGADGYTF
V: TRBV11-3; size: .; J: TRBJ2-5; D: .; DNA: TGTGCCAGCAGCCAGGGGTTTACGAACCAAGAGACCCAGTACTTC; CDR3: CASSQGFTNQETQYF
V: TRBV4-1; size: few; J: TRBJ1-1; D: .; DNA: TGCGCCAGCAGCCAAGAGATCGGGGGTAGGCCTGAAGCTTTCTTT; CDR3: CASSQEIGGRPEAFF
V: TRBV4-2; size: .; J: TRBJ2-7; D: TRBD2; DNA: TGTGCCAGCAGCCAAGGCCCCCTGCAGTCTAGCGGGATTTACGAGCAGTACTTC; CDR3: CASSQGPLQSSGIYEQYF
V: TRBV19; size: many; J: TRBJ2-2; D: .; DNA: TGTGCCACGGAGCCGGGACAAGGTTGGGGGGAGCTGTTTTTT; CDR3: CATEPGQGWGELFF
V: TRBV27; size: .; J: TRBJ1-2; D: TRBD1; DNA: TGTGCCAGCTCCGTAAGAGGGACAGGGGTTAACTATGGCTACACCTTC; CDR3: CASSVRGTGVNYGYTF
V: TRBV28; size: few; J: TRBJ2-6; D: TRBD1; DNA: TGTGCCAGCAGGGGGACAGGGTACTCTGGGGCCAACGTCCTGACTTTC; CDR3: CASRGTGYSGANVLTF
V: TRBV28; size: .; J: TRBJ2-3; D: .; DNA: TGTGCCAGCAGTTCCCCTCCCACCACAGATACGCAGTATTTT; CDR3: CASSSPPTTDTQYF
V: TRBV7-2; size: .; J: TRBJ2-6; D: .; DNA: TGTGCCAGCAGCTCCGGACAGATCTCTGGGGCCAACGTCCTGACTTTC; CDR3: CASSSGQISGANVLTF
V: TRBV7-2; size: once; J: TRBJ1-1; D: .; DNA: TGTGCCAGCAGCTTATTGGAGAGCACTGAAGCTTTCTTT; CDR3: CASSLLESTEAFF
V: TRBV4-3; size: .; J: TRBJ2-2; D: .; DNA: TGCGCCAGCAGCCAGAGTGGCCGGGACTTAAACACCGGGGAGCTGTTTTTT; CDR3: CASSQSGRDLNTGELFF
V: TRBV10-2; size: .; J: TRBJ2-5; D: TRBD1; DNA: TGCGCCAGCAGTGGACAGGGTGCAGAGACCCAGTACTTC; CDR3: CASSGQGAETQYF
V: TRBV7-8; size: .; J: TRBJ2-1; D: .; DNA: TGTGCCAGCAGCTTAGAAGTAGGGGCAGGGAGCTACAATGAGCAGTTCTTC; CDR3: CASSLEVGAGSYNEQFF
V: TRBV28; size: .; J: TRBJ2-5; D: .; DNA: TGTGCCAGCAGTTTCAGGATTTGGGGGGAGACCCAGTACTTC; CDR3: CASSFRIWGETQYF
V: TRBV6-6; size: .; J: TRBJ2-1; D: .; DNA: TGTGCCAGCAGTTTCTCACTCGTCTCAGAAGGTGAGCAGTTCTTC; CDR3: CASSFSLVSEGEQFF
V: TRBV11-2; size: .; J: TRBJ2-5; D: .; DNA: TGTGCCAGCAGCTTATTCGGTCAAGAGACCCAGTACTTC; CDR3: CASSLFGQETQYF
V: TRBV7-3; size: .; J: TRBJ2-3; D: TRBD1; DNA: TGTGCCAGCAGCCCCGGACAGGGCACAGATACGCAGTATTTT; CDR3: CASSPGQGTDTQYF
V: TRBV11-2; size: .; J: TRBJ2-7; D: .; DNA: TGTGCCAGCAGCTTAGATATAAGAGCCTACGAGCAGTACTTC; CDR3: CASSLDIRAYEQYF
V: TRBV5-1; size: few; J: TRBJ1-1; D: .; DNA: TGCGCCAGCAGCTTGGTTTCCGGGGTCGACACTGAAGCTTTCTTT; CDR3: CASSLVSGVDTEAFF
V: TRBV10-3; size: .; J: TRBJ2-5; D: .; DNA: TGTGCCATCAGTTCGTTGGTTGTAGGCCAACCGGAGACCCAGTACTTC; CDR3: CAISSLVVGQPETQYF
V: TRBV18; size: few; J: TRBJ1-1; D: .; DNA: TGTGCCAGCTCACCTATCGGAGGGAGGGACACTGAAGCTTTCTTT; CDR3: CASSPIGGRDTEAFF
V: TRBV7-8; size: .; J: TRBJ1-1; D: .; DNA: TGTGCCAGCAGCTTAGCGGTAGGATTTAACAAGAACACTGAAGCTTTCTTT; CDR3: CASSLAVGFNKNTEAFF
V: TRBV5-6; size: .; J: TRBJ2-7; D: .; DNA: TGTGCCAGCAGCTTGGGCCCTCTAGATTTCCCCTACGAGCAGTACTTC; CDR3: CASSLGPLDFPYEQYF
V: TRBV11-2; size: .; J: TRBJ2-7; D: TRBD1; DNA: TGTGCCAGCAGCTTAGATAGAGGGACAGGGATACACGAGCAGTACTTC; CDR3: CASSLDRGTGIHEQYF
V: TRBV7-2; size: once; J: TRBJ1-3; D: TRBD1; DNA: TGTGCCAGCAGCGGCACGACAGGGGCCCGTGCTGGAAACACCATATATTTT; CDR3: CASSGTTGARAGNTIYF
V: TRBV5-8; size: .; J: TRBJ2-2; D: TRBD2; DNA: TGTGCCAGCAGCCTCGCAGCGGGAGTGTCTGGGGAGCTGTTTTTT; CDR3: CASSLAAGVSGELFF
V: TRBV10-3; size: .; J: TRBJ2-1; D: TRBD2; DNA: TGTGCCATCAGTACTAGCGGGAGTAGAAATAGGAATGAGCAGTTCTTC; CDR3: CAISTSGSRNRNEQFF
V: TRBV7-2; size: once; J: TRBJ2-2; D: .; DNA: TGTGCCAGCAGCTTAGGTCTCCAGAACACCGGGGAGCTGTTTTTT; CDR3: CASSLGLQNTGELFF
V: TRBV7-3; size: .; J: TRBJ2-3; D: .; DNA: TGTGCCAGCAGCTGGGGTCCGAGCACAGATACGCAGTATTTT; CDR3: CASSWGPSTDTQYF
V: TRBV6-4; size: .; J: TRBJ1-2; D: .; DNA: TGTGCCAGCAGTGACTCGCGGGTCGGCTATGGCTACACCTTC; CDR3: CASSDSRVGYGYTF
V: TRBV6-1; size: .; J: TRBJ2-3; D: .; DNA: TGTGCCAGCAGTGAAGGCAGGGGATGGGATACGCAGTATTTT; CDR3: CASSEGRGWDTQYF
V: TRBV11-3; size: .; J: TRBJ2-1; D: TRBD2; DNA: TGTGCCAGCAGCCTACTAGCGGGCAATGAGCAGTTCTTC; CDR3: CASSLLAGNEQFF
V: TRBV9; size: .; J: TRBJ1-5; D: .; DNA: TGTGCCAGCAGCGTAGGGGGGGAGGGCAATCAGCCCCAGCATTTT; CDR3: CASSVGGEGNQPQHF
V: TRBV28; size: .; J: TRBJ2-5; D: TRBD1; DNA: TGTGCCAGCAGGGGACAGGGGACCGGGGAGACCCAGTACTTC; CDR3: CASRGQGTGETQYF
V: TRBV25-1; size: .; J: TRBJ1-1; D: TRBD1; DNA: TGTGCCAGCAGCCACTTCAGGGGGCAGGACACTGAAGCTTTCTTT; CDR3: CASSHFRGQDTEAFF
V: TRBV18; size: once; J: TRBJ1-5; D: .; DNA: TGTGCCAGCTCACCAATAGTTGTGGGTAACCAAATCATGCCCCAGCATTTT; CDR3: CASSPIVVGNQIMPQHF
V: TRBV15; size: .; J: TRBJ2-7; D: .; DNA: TGTGCCACCAGCGGCATCTCTGGTAACGAGCAGTACTTC; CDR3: CATSGISGNEQYF
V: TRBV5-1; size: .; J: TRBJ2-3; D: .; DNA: TGCGCCAGCAGCTTGGAACGGCCTTCCACAGATACGCAGTATTTT; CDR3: CASSLERPSTDTQYF
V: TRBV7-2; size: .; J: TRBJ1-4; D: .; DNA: TGTGCCAGCAGCCGGGATCCTTTGAATGAAAAACTGTTTTTT; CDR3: CASSRDPLNEKLFF
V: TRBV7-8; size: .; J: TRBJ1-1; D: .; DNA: TGTGCCAGCAGCTTAGGTGGGAGCACTGAAGCTTTCTTT; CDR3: CASSLGGSTEAFF
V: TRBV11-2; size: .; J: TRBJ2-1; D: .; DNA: TGTGCCAGCGCGCCGGACTTTGGGGGGCCGAATGAGCAGTTCTTC; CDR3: CASAPDFGGPNEQFF
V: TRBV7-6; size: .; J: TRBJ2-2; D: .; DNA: TGTGCCAGCGCGTGGCGGAACACCGGGGAGCTGTTTTTT; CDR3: CASAWRNTGELFF
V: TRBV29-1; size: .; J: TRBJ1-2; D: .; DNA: TGCAGCGTTGAATCGGGGGGCTACACCTTC; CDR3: CSVESGGYTF
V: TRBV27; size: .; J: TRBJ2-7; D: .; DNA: TGTGCCAGCAGCTGGGCCGGGGCAACGGACGTGCAGTACTTC; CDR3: CASSWAGATDVQYF
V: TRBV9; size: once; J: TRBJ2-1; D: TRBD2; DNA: TGTGCCAGCAGCGTAGCTAGCGGGAGGTTCTTAGATGAGCAGTTCTTC; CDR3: CASSVASGRFLDEQFF
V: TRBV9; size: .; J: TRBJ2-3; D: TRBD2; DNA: TGTGCCAGCAGCGTATTAGCGGGAGAGAGCACAGATACGCAGTATTTT; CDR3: CASSVLAGESTDTQYF